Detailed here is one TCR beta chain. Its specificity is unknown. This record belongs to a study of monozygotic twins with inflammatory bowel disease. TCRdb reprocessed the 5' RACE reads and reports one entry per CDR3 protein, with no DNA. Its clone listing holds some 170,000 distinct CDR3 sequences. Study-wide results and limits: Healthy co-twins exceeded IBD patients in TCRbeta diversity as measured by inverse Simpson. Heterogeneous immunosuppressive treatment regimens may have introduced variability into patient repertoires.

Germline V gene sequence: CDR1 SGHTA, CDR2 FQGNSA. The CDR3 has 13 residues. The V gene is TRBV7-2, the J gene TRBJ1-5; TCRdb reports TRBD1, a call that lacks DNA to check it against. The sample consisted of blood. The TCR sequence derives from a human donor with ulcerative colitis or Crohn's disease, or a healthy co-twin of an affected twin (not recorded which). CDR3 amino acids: CASSLAGAQPQHF. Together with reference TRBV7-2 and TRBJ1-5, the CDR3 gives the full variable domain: GAGVSQSPSNKVTEKGKDVELRCDPISGHTALYWYRQSLGQGLEFLIYFQGNSAPDKSGLPSDRFSAERTGGSVSTLTIQRTQQEDSAVYLCASSLAGAQPQHFGDGTRLSIL.